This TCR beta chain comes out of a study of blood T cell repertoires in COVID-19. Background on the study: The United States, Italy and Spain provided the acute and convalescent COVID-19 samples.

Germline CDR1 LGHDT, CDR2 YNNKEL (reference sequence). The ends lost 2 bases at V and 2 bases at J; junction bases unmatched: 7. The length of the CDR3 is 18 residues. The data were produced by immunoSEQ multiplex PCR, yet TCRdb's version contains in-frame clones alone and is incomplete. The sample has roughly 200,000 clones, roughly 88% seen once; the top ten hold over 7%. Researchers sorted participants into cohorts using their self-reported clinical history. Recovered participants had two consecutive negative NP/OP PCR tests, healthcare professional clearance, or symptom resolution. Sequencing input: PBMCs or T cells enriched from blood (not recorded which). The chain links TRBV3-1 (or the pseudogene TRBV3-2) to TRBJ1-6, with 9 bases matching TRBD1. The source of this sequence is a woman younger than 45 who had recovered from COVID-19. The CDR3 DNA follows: TGTGCCAGCAGCCAACAAGGGACAGGGAGGCCCTATAATTCACCCCTCCACTTT. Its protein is CASSQQGTGRPYNSPLHF.